The T cell receptor beta chain under discussion was sequenced for a study of a mutant IDH1 vaccine in newly diagnosed glioma. Only in-frame clones appear in the TCRdb table, and some are missing; sequencing was by immunoSEQ multiplex PCR. This table holds about 24,000 clones, about 80% found once. The V gene's germline CDR1 is MGHRA and CDR2 YSYEKL. Trimming cost V 4 bases and J 7 bases, with 13 bases left between them. The CDR3 length is 14 residues. A word on this clone: Its antigen remains unknown.

Time point defined: week 47, end of study. With topical imiquimod, each dose of the vaccine consisted of 300 ug of mutant IDH1 20-mer peptide. The source material was PBMCs, sampled from a glioma patient whose treatment included an IDH1 peptide vaccine. The sequence was collected from a man aged 40-49 years with glioma. Some clones in this sample may be carry-over from other donors' samples. The chain couples TRBV4-1 to TRBJ1-4; the D gene is possibly TRBD1 (5 bases). In DNA form, the CDR3 reads TGCGCCAGCAGCCCAGGGTCGGCGGGTGAAAAACTGTTTTTT. The encoded protein is CASSPGSAGEKLFF.